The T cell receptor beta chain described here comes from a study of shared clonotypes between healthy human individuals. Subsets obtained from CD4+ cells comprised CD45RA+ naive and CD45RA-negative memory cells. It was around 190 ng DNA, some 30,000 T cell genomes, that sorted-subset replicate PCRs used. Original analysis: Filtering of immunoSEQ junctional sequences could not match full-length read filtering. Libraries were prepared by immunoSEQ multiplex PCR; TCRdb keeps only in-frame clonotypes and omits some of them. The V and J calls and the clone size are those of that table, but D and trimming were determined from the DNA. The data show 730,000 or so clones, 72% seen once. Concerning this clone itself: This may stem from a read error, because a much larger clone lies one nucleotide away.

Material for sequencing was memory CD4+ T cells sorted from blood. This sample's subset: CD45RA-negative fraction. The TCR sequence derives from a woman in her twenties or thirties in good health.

CDR3 coding DNA: TGTGCCAGCAGCTTAGACAGGAACACTGAAGCTTTCTTT. It encodes CASSLDRNTEAFF. V is TRBV7-2 and J is TRBJ1-1; no firm D call. Germline V gene sequence: CDR1 SGHTA, CDR2 FQGNSA. This CDR3 region has 13 residues. Trimming stripped 1 base from V and 1 base from J, with 4 bases between.